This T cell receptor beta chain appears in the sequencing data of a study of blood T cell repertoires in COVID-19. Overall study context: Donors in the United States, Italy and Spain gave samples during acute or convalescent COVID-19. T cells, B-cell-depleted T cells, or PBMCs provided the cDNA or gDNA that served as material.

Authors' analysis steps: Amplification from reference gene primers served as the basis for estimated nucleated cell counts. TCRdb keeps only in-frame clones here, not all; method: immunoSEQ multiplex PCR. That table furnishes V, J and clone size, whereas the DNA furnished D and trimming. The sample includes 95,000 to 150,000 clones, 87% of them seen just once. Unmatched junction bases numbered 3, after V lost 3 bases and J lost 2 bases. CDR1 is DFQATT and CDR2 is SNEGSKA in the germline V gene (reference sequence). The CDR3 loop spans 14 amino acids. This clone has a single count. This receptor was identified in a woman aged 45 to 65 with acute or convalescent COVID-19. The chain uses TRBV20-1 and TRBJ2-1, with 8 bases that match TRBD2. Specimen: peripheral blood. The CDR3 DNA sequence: TGCAGTGCTAGTACAGCGGGAGCCTACAATGAGCAGTTCTTC. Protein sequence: CSASTAGAYNEQFF.